Each of the 18 T cell receptor beta chains below was sequenced from the same sample in a study of blood T cell repertoires in COVID-19. Repertoires were generated with immunoSEQ multiplex PCR, while TCRdb's copy carries only in-frame clones and drops some. This sample yields about 370,000 clones, of which 85% to 90% are seen a single time; around 6.3% belongs to the top ten. The sample comprised peripheral blood. Receptors were obtained from a man aged 18 to 35 with active or convalescent COVID-19.

The rearrangement joins TRBV5-6 to TRBJ1-4; D unclear. Germline CDR1 is SGHDT and CDR2 is YYEEEE. Trimming cost V 4 bases and J 11 bases, with 18 bases left between them. The CDR3 is 14 amino acids. Here the CDR3 reads CASSTWQERAKLFF. DNA of the CDR3: TGTGCCAGCAGCACCTGGCAAGAGAGAGCGAAACTGTTTTTT.

This clone was seen once. The junction departs from the called germline gene at one end, perhaps through a read error. The chain carries TRBV18 and TRBJ2-6; TRBD1 might be the D (6 bases). Germline V gene lookup returns CDR1 KGHSH and CDR2 LQKENI. CDR3 length: 15 amino acids. The chain's CDR3 is CASSPGFPGANVLTF. CDR3 DNA: TGTGCCAGCTCCCCAGGGTTCCCAGGGGCCAACGTGCTGACTTTC.

The genes are TRBV6-5 and TRBJ2-5; no firm D call. The CDR3 runs 13 residues. Between the trimmed V and J ends, which lost 3 bases and 1 base, there was a span of 6 bases. The germline V gene has CDR1 MNHEY and CDR2 SVGAGI. The CDR3 is CASSYRGQETQYF. CDR3 nucleotides: TGTGCCAGCAGTTATCGAGGCCAAGAGACCCAGTACTTC.

The chain couples TRBV28 to TRBJ2-7, with D perhaps TRBD1 (5 bases). The CDR3 is 14 amino acids. V was pared by 0 bases and J by 1 base, with 7 bases between. Germline V gene data show CDR1 as MDHEN and CDR2 as SYDVKM. CDR3 coding DNA: TGTGCCAGCAGTTTATGGGCAGGGTCCTACGAGCAGTACTTC. Translating gives CASSLWAGSYEQYF.

Notes on this clone: The sample holds other DNA sequences that translate to the same CDR3. The chain has TRBV7-2 and TRBJ1-4, with 9 bases aligning to TRBD1. The CDR3 sequence is 14 residues long. The trim removed 5 bases at V and 7 bases at J, leaving 5 bases unmatched. Germline V gene data show CDR1 as SGHTA and CDR2 as FQGNSA. The CDR3 region has the DNA TGTGCCAGCAGCCCCCGGGACAGGGTTGAAAAACTGTTTTTT. Its protein product is CASSPRDRVEKLFF.

The chain joins TRBV28 to TRBJ2-7; no clear D. There are 10 residues in the CDR3. Germline V gene data show CDR1 as MDHEN and CDR2 as SYDVKM. V dropped 6 bases and J dropped 3 bases, with 3 bases sitting between them. The CDR3: CASSRYEQYF. CDR3 bases: TGTGCCAGCAGCCGCTACGAGCAGTACTTC.

This chain connects TRBV28 to TRBJ1-1, with 9 bases aligning to TRBD1. The ends lost 6 bases at V and 6 bases at J; junction bases unmatched: 11. There are 15 residues in the CDR3. Germline V gene sequence: CDR1 MDHEN, CDR2 SYDVKM. The CDR3 region is CASSHPGQGGAEAFF. The DNA of the CDR3 is TGTGCCAGCAGCCACCCGGGACAGGGTGGGGCTGAAGCTTTCTTT.

This clone occurred once. V gene TRBV12-3 or TRBV12-4 combines with J gene TRBJ1-4; D is unresolved. V was shortened by 4 bases and J by 4 bases, with 7 bases between the two germline ends. The CDR3 consists of 13 residues. Written as DNA, the CDR3 is TGTGCCAGCAGTTCGACAAGTAATGAAAAACTGTTTTTT. Protein sequence: CASSSTSNEKLFF.

Here the CDR3 reads CASSRLAGGSEQFF. The DNA for the CDR3 is TGCGCCAGCAGCCGTCTAGCGGGAGGGAGTGAGCAGTTCTTC. This chain links TRBV5-1 with TRBJ2-1; TRBD2 matches at 12 bases. The V gene's germline CDR1 is SGHRS and CDR2 YFSETQ. Losses at the gene ends were 4 bases for V and 9 bases for J; bases not matched to a gene: 5. CDR3 length equals 14 residues. The whole variable domain, filled in from reference TRBV5-1 and TRBJ2-1, reads KAGVTQTPRYLIKTRGQQVTLSCSPISGHRSVSWYQQTPGQGLQFLFEYFSETQRNKGNFPGRFSGRQFSNSRSEMNVSTLELGDSALYLCASSRLAGGSEQFFGPGTRLTVL.

The V gene is TRBV5-6, the J gene TRBJ1-1; D gene uncertain. Looked up from germline, CDR1 is SGHDT and CDR2 is YYEEEE. The CDR3 extends over 13 amino acids. Between the trimmed V and J ends, which lost 0 bases and 10 bases, there was a span of 13 bases. DNA of the CDR3: TGTGCCAGCAGCTTGGTCGCGAGCCTAGCAGCTTTCTTT. Amino acid sequence: CASSLVASLAAFF.

The V call is TRBV24-1, the J call TRBJ2-1; the match to TRBD2 covers 14 bases. The CDR3 consists of 16 residues. The germline V gene encodes CDR1 KGHDR and CDR2 SFDVKD. V trimming: 5 bases; J trimming: 7 bases; junction bases outside the gene matches: 6. The CDR3 region has the DNA TGTGCCACCAGTGCGACTAGCGGGAGGGCAAAAAATGAGCAGTTCTTC. Protein product: CATSATSGRAKNEQFF.

This clone occurred once. This rearrangement joins TRBV7-9 to TRBJ1-1; the D gene is possibly TRBD1 (6 bases). The germline V and J ends were trimmed by 6 bases and 5 bases, with 13 bases remaining between them. The germline V gene encodes CDR1 SEHNR and CDR2 FQNEAQ (reference sequence). The CDR3 covers 13 residues. The CDR3 bases are TGTGCCAGCAGTCCAGAAGGGGGAACTGAAGCTTTCTTT. As protein: CASSPEGGTEAFF. Looking up the rest from reference TRBV7-9 and TRBJ1-1 gives the full variable domain: DTGVSQNPRHKITKRGQNVTFRCDPISEHNRLYWYRQTLGQGPEFLTYFQNEAQLEKSRLLSDRFSAERPKGSFSTLEIQRTEQGDSAMYLCASSPEGGTEAFFGQGTRLTVV.

CDR3 DNA: TGTGCCAGCAGCCCCCAGGGGGGTTTCACAGATACGCAGTATTTT. This translates into CASSPQGGFTDTQYF. The rearrangement joins TRBV9 to TRBJ2-3; the D gene is possibly TRBD1 (7 bases). Germline V gives CDR1 SGDLS, CDR2 YYNGEE. The CDR3 spans 15 residues. V was trimmed by 4 bases and J by 2 bases, leaving 14 bases between them.

The genes are TRBV28 and TRBJ1-6; D is unresolved. The CDR3 extends over 12 amino acids. CDR1 is MDHEN and CDR2 is SYDVKM in the germline V gene. The germline V and J ends were trimmed by 7 bases and 14 bases, with 15 bases remaining between them. CDR3 sequence (DNA): TGTGCCAGCAAACCCTCACAGAAGGCCCTCCACTTT. Amino acids: CASKPSQKALHF.

The J gene is TRBJ2-5, the V gene TRBV6-1; 9 nucleotides line up with TRBD2. The CDR3 totals 14 residues. The germline V gene encodes CDR1 MNHNS and CDR2 SASEGT. J was trimmed by 2 bases and V by 6 bases; bases with no gene match: 4. The CDR3 bases are TGTGCCAGCAGCCTCGGACTAGCGCAAGAGACCCAGTACTTC. This sequence encodes CASSLGLAQETQYF.

The genes are TRBV7-2 and TRBJ2-4; D not certain. The V gene's germline CDR1 is SGHTA and CDR2 FQGNSA. There are 17 residues in the CDR3. Trimming left V 4 bases short and J 0 bases short, with 16 bases between. The CDR3 coding sequence is TGTGCCAGCAGCTCACGCCTGAGTCGACAAGCCAAAAACATTCAGTACTTC. Its translation: CASSSRLSRQAKNIQYF.

The CDR3 nucleotides are TGTGCCAGTAGTATAGATCCCGCCCGGGGGACAGGGTTCATTGGCAGCAATCAGCCCCAGCATTTT. Protein product: CASSIDPARGTGFIGSNQPQHF. This chain joins TRBV19 and TRBJ1-5; 9 nucleotides line up with TRBD1. Unmatched junction bases numbered 19, after V lost 0 bases and J lost 1 base. Germline values: CDR1 LNHDA, CDR2 SQIVND (reference sequence). The length of the CDR3 is 22 residues.

V and J are TRBV6-5 and TRBJ2-3; unclear D gene. The V gene's germline CDR1 is MNHEY and CDR2 SVGAGI. The CDR3 extends over 15 amino acids. Trimming cost V 6 bases and J 5 bases, with 18 bases left between them. The CDR3 nucleotides are TGTGCCAGCAGCCCAGGATTAACCGGCAAAGATACGCAGTATTTT. It codes for CASSPGLTGKDTQYF.